These T cell receptor beta chains were read from a single sample in a study of T cells expressing NK-cell markers. TCRdb processed the 5' RACE reads again and assigns one entry to each CDR3 protein, with no DNA. The table for this sample gives a few hundred thousand distinct CDR3 sequences. The sample consisted of blood T cells: a sorted CD56 or NKG2C T cell subset, CD4+ or CD8+ T cells, or bulk PBMC T cells (not recorded which). The receptors shown here come from a man between 18 and 69 years old in good health. The CDR3 runs from the conserved cysteine through the conserved F or W.

j_call v_call cdr3_aa
TRBJ2-5 TRBV20-1 CSATGGQGTSGETQYF
TRBJ2-1 TRBV24-1 CATSDPRARSYNEQFF
TRBJ1-2 TRBV6-5 CASSRPTGGWDGYTF
TRBJ2-5 TRBV6-5 CASSLGVVQRGLETQYF
TRBJ1-1 TRBV18 CASSPPTGQGGTEAFF
TRBJ2-2 TRBV5-1 CASSRGTGDTGELFF
TRBJ2-7 TRBV7-8 CASSNYGPGVSYEQYF
TRBJ2-1 TRBV5-4 CASSLVAGRSNEQFF
TRBJ2-3 TRBV18 CASSPQGGAADTQYF
TRBJ2-7 TRBV27 CASSFRAPGYEQYF